The 17 T cell receptor beta chains presented below share a single source sample, sequenced in a study of blood T cell repertoires in COVID-19. Data came from immunoSEQ multiplex PCR; TCRdb stores just in-frame clones and leaves some out. The sample includes roughly 30,000 clones, around 85% of them seen just once. Material for sequencing was peripheral blood. The receptors derive from a human donor with acute or convalescent COVID-19. The donor label of this sample is uncertain.

The V call is TRBV27, the J call TRBJ2-1, with D perhaps matching TRBD2 (6 bases). Looked up from germline, CDR1 is MNHEY and CDR2 is SMNVEV (reference sequence). With 3 bases removed from V and 2 bases from J, the gap between germline ends came to 11 bases. The CDR3 spans 15 residues. The CDR3 loop reads CASSFFGSPYNEQFF. CDR3 coding DNA: TGTGCCAGCAGTTTCTTCGGGAGCCCCTACAATGAGCAGTTCTTC.

The chain joins TRBV28 to TRBJ1-6, with 10 bases identical to TRBD1. The ends lost 6 bases at V and 5 bases at J; junction bases unmatched: 4. Germline-derived CDR1 and CDR2 are MDHEN and SYDVKM. The length of the CDR3 is 15 residues. The CDR3 loop reads CASSTGQGDNSPLHF. The CDR3 DNA follows: TGTGCCAGCAGCACCGGACAGGGGGATAATTCACCCCTCCACTTT. The entire variable domain, with the rest obtained from reference TRBV28 and TRBJ1-6, is as follows: DVKVTQSSRYLVKRTGEKVFLECVQDMDHENMFWYRQDPGLGLRLIYFSYDVKMKEKGDIPEGYSVSREKKERFSLILESASTNQTSMYLCASSTGQGDNSPLHFGNGTRLTVT.

The V call is TRBV7-3, the J call TRBJ2-1; 10 bases map to TRBD1. The CDR3 sequence is 15 residues long. Germline V gene data show CDR1 as SGHTA and CDR2 as FQGTGA. V trimming: 5 bases; J trimming: 5 bases; junction bases outside the gene matches: 6. The CDR3 nucleotides are TGTGCCAGCAGCCCGTCGACAGGGGGCCACAATGAGCAGTTCTTC. It specifies CASSPSTGGHNEQFF. The full variable domain, rest sourced from reference TRBV7-3 and TRBJ2-1, is GAGVSQTPSNKVTEKGKYVELRCDPISGHTALYWYRQSLGQGPEFLIYFQGTGAADDSGLPNDRFFAVRPEGSVSTLKIQRTERGDSAVYLCASSPSTGGHNEQFFGPGTRLTVL.

The chain joins TRBV10-3 to TRBJ2-3; TRBD2 agrees at 16 bases. Trimming took 9 bases from V and 4 from J; bases not matched to a gene: 7. Germline assignment: CDR1 ENHRY and CDR2 SYGVKD. The CDR3 sequence is 16 residues long. DNA of the CDR3: TGTGCCATAAGACCGGGACTAGCGGGGGGGCCAGATACGCAGTATTTT. Amino acids: CAIRPGLAGGPDTQYF.

This chain links TRBV6-5 with TRBJ2-2, with a tentative D call TRBD2 (6 bases). The V gene lost 8 bases and the J gene lost 6 bases, with 16 bases spanning the gap. This CDR3 is built from 14 residues. CDR1 is MNHEY and CDR2 is SVGAGI in the germline V gene. The chain's CDR3 is CASRAGTPAGELFF. DNA for the CDR3: TGTGCCAGCCGCGCGGGGACGCCCGCCGGGGAGCTGTTTTTT.

This clone was seen more than once but under ten times. The gene calls are TRBV5-1 and TRBJ1-6; the D gene is possibly TRBD1 (6 bases). V was cut by 0 bases and J by 7 bases, with 23 bases left in between. CDR3 size: 19 residues. CDR1 and CDR2 from the germline V gene are SGHRS and YFSETQ. CDR3 nucleotides: TGCGCCAGCAGCTTGGTAGGACAGATTAGAGGGACGAGGAATTCACCCCTCCACTTT. Protein sequence: CASSLVGQIRGTRNSPLHF.

The J gene is TRBJ1-1, the V gene TRBV5-6; D may be TRBD1 (6 bases). Germline values: CDR1 SGHDT, CDR2 YYEEEE. V lost 3 bases and J lost 3, with 18 bases in between. This CDR3 comprises 16 residues. The CDR3 DNA reads TGTGCCAGCAGCTACTTGGGGTACAGGGTGGACACTGAAGCTTTCTTT. As protein: CASSYLGYRVDTEAFF.

This chain uses TRBV7-9 with TRBJ2-3; 8 nucleotides agree with TRBD2. The germline V gene encodes CDR1 SEHNR and CDR2 FQNEAQ (reference sequence). Trimming took 3 bases from V and 12 from J; bases not matched to a gene: 11. This CDR3 region has 14 residues. CDR3 sequence (DNA): TGTGCCAGCAGCTTCGGGAAGACTAGCGCCCACCAGTATTTT. It specifies CASSFGKTSAHQYF.

The genes are TRBV18 and TRBJ1-5, with a weak D call TRBD1 (6 bases). The germline CDR1 and CDR2 sequences are KGHSH and LQKENI. The CDR3 is 14 amino acids. The V end lost 3 bases, the J end lost 5 bases, and 11 bases lay between the germline ends. The CDR3 DNA is TGTGCCAGCTCACCCGGGGGGGGCGATCAGCCCCAGCATTTT. Translation gives CASSPGGGDQPQHF.

V usage is TRBV11-2 and J usage is TRBJ2-3, with 8 bases aligning to TRBD1. The CDR3 consists of 15 residues. V trimming: 0 bases; J trimming: 1 base; junction bases outside the gene matches: 0. Germline values: CDR1 SGHAT, CDR2 FQNNGV. The CDR3 loop reads CASSLEDRGTDTQYF. The CDR3 nucleotides read TGTGCCAGCAGCTTAGAGGACAGGGGCACAGATACGCAGTATTTT. Using reference TRBV11-2 and TRBJ2-3 for the parts outside the CDR3, the full variable domain is EAGVAQSPRYKIIEKRQSVAFWCNPISGHATLYWYQQILGQGPKLLIQFQNNGVVDDSQLPKDRFSAERLKGVDSTLKIQPAKLEDSAVYLCASSLEDRGTDTQYFGPGTRLTVL.

V gene TRBV15 combines with J gene TRBJ1-6; D gene uncertain. CDR3 size: 13 residues. V lost 3 bases to trimming and J lost 8 bases, with 8 bases between them. Germline CDR1 is LNHNV and CDR2 is YYDKDF (reference sequence). CDR3 nucleotides: TGTGCCACCAGCAGTGTCCTCCATTCACCCCTCCACTTT. It is translated as CATSSVLHSPLHF.

The V gene is TRBV27, the J gene TRBJ2-4; 8 nucleotides line up with TRBD1. With V trimmed by 6 bases and J by 2 bases, 6 bases remained unmatched. The CDR3 is made up of 15 amino acids. The germline V gene has CDR1 MNHEY and CDR2 SMNVEV (reference sequence). The CDR3 DNA sequence: TGTGCCAGCAGGGGCCAGGGGGCTTCCAAAAACATTCAGTACTTC. This gives the protein CASRGQGASKNIQYF.

V and J are TRBV7-2 and TRBJ1-2; 9 nucleotides align to TRBD1. The CDR3 loop spans 15 amino acids. The J segment lost 9 bases and the V segment lost 4 bases, leaving 12 bases of the junction unmatched. The germline V gene encodes CDR1 SGHTA and CDR2 FQGNSA. The DNA of the CDR3 is TGTGCCAGCAGCTCCGGGACAGGGACCTTTGTGCGCTACACCTTC. Amino acid sequence: CASSSGTGTFVRYTF.

A few counts support this clone. This chain uses TRBV19 with TRBJ1-1, with D possibly matching TRBD1 (6 bases). CDR3 length: 16 amino acids. The germline gives CDR1 LNHDA, CDR2 SQIVND (reference sequence). The V gene lost 4 bases and the J gene lost 4 bases, with 19 bases spanning the gap. DNA of the CDR3: TGTGCCAGTAGTACCAGGGGTAACCGCGGGAGCACTGAAGCTTTCTTT. This codes for CASSTRGNRGSTEAFF. Full variable domain (rest looked up from reference TRBV19 and TRBJ1-1): DGGITQSPKYLFRKEGQNVTLSCEQNLNHDAMYWYRQDPGQGLRLIYYSQIVNDFQKGDIAEGYSVSREKKESFPLTVTSAQKNPTAFYLCASSTRGNRGSTEAFFGQGTRLTVV.

The table lists this clone with a count of one. The V call is TRBV5-1, the J call TRBJ1-4, with unresolved D. The CDR3 has 15 residues. The germline CDR1 and CDR2 sequences are SGHRS and YFSETQ. V shed 1 base and J shed 1 base, with 8 bases lying between them. CDR3 amino acids: CASSLNEGTNEKLFF. The CDR3 coding sequence is TGCGCCAGCAGCTTGAATGAGGGAACTAATGAAAAACTGTTTTTT.

This sequence joins TRBV24-1 and TRBJ2-1; D is unclear. The CDR3 contains 14 residues. Between the trimmed V and J ends, which lost 3 bases and 7 bases, there was a span of 12 bases. Germline-derived CDR1 and CDR2 are KGHDR and SFDVKD. The DNA of the CDR3 is TGTGCCACCAGTGATGGAGCCGGTGGGAATGAGCAGTTCTTC. Translation: CATSDGAGGNEQFF.

The chain joins TRBV7-2 to TRBJ1-1; no firm D call. V dropped 6 bases and J dropped 3 bases, with 11 bases sitting between them. CDR1 is SGHTA, CDR2 FQGNSA, per germline. This CDR3 comprises 13 residues. CDR3 region: CASSLNGYTEAFF. The DNA of the CDR3 is TGTGCCAGCAGTTTAAACGGTTACACTGAAGCTTTCTTT.